One sample yielded the 30 T cell receptor beta chains listed below, sequenced in a study of Tregs in tolerant kidney transplant recipients (dated by TCRdb to 2018 to 2020). The library was produced with the immunoSEQ multiplex PCR assay. TCRdb carries this immuneACCESS record with in-frame sequences only. Its versions omit some clonotypes, under half of them owing to an unresolved V gene in the studies checked, with the rest unexplained. Present in this sample are about 73,000 clones, roughly 98% of which were seen just once. The ten largest clonotypes hold 0.56% of the sample. According to the study, the label for this sample's time point signals: blood sample drawn before combined kidney and bone marrow transplant. This material consisted of CD4+ T cells from blood, taken before the transplant. Every receptor here comes from a human donor who received a combined kidney and bone marrow transplant.

J is TRBJ1-1 and V is TRBV6-1, with a possible D match to TRBD1 (5 bases). Germline values: CDR1 MNHNS, CDR2 SASEGT. Trimming took 3 bases from V and 3 from J, leaving 11 bases between them. The CDR3 consists of 14 residues. The CDR3 DNA follows: TGTGCCAGCAGTGACTGGGGCCGGGACACTGAAGCTTTCTTT. This codes for CASSDWGRDTEAFF.

This clone is a singleton in its sample. The J gene is TRBJ1-2, the V gene TRBV14, with D possibly being TRBD1 (5 bases). The V gene lost 5 bases and the J gene lost 6 bases, with 13 bases spanning the gap. The CDR3 runs 13 residues. Germline values: CDR1 SGHDN, CDR2 FVKESK. This CDR3 reads CASSRQLTDGYTF. CDR3 DNA: TGTGCCAGCAGCAGACAGCTCACTGATGGCTACACCTTC.

This sequence joins TRBV11-1 and TRBJ2-7; the D gene is possibly TRBD1 (6 bases). With 1 base removed from V and 1 base from J, the gap between germline ends came to 8 bases. Germline-derived CDR1 and CDR2 are SGHAT and FQDESV (reference sequence). The CDR3 consists of 14 residues. The CDR3 DNA follows: TGTGCCAGCAGCTTAGGGACAGATTCCTACGAGCAGTACTTC. This codes for CASSLGTDSYEQYF.

J is TRBJ2-5 and V is TRBV5-1, with 8 nucleotides matching TRBD1. The CDR3 runs to 16 residues. J lost 2 bases, V lost 1 base, and 7 bases had no gene match. Germline CDR1 is SGHRS and CDR2 is YFSETQ. CDR3: CASSLTGQGVQETQYF. DNA of the CDR3: TGCGCCAGCAGCTTGACAGGACAGGGAGTACAAGAGACCCAGTACTTC.

The chain joins TRBV2 to TRBJ2-1, with D possibly TRBD2 on 5 matching bases. Trimming shortened V by 3 bases and J by 3 bases, and 9 bases separated the two germline ends. The CDR3 is 14 amino acids. Germline CDR1 SNHLY, CDR2 FYNNEI. The CDR3 nucleotides read TGTGCCAGCAGTGACGGCCGGGACTACAATGAGCAGTTCTTC. Encoded protein: CASSDGRDYNEQFF.

The V gene is TRBV7-2, the J gene TRBJ2-1; D might be TRBD2 (5 bases). There are 12 residues in the CDR3. V lost 5 bases, J lost 7 bases, and 9 bases lay in between. Germline V gives CDR1 SGHTA, CDR2 FQGNSA. For the CDR3, the DNA is TGTGCCAGCAGCCTTCCGGGAAATGAGCAGTTCTTC. Protein product: CASSLPGNEQFF. The whole variable domain, filled in from reference TRBV7-2 and TRBJ2-1, reads GAGVSQSPSNKVTEKGKDVELRCDPISGHTALYWYRQSLGQGLEFLIYFQGNSAPDKSGLPSDRFSAERTGGSVSTLTIQRTQQEDSAVYLCASSLPGNEQFFGPGTRLTVL.

The chain combines TRBV4-1 with TRBJ2-1; 9 bases agree with TRBD2. With 1 base clipped from V and 9 bases from J, the junction kept 16 bases outside the gene matches. Germline CDR1 reads MGHRA; CDR2 reads YSYEKL. The CDR3 is made up of 18 amino acids. The CDR3 loop reads CASSQGSGVSGSISEQFF. CDR3 bases: TGCGCCAGCAGCCAAGGATCAGGAGTTAGCGGGAGCATATCTGAGCAGTTCTTC.

The genes are TRBV7-2 and TRBJ1-1; 7 bases map to TRBD1. With V trimmed by 5 bases and J by 7 bases, 7 bases remained unmatched. The germline V gene has CDR1 SGHTA and CDR2 FQGNSA. CDR3 length equals 13 residues. The CDR3 reads CASSQTTGSEAFF. CDR3 nucleotide sequence: TGTGCCAGCAGCCAAACGACAGGGAGTGAAGCTTTCTTT. Together with reference TRBV7-2 and TRBJ1-1, the CDR3 gives the full variable domain: GAGVSQSPSNKVTEKGKDVELRCDPISGHTALYWYRQSLGQGLEFLIYFQGNSAPDKSGLPSDRFSAERTGGSVSTLTIQRTQQEDSAVYLCASSQTTGSEAFFGQGTRLTVV.

This clone was seen once. The V and J genes are TRBV5-5 and TRBJ2-7, with 11 positions matching TRBD1. The V segment lost 4 bases and the J segment 2 bases; nucleotides outside the gene matches: 14. This CDR3 is built from 18 residues. Germline loops: CDR1 SGHKS, CDR2 YYEKEE (reference sequence). In DNA, the CDR3 is TGTGCCAGCAGCCCAAGGCTTCCCGGACAGGGGGCTCCCTACGAGCAGTACTTC. It yields the protein CASSPRLPGQGAPYEQYF.

The rearrangement joins TRBV7-9 to TRBJ1-1, with D perhaps TRBD1 (6 bases). This CDR3 spans 12 amino acids. The V end was cut by 5 bases, the J end by 4 bases, with 8 bases between. In germline, CDR1 is SEHNR, CDR2 FQNEAQ (reference sequence). DNA of the CDR3: TGTGCCAGCAGCCCGACAGGCACTGAAGCTTTCTTT. Protein sequence: CASSPTGTEAFF. Together with reference TRBV7-9 and TRBJ1-1, the CDR3 gives the full variable domain: DTGVSQNPRHKITKRGQNVTFRCDPISEHNRLYWYRQTLGQGPEFLTYFQNEAQLEKSRLLSDRFSAERPKGSFSTLEIQRTEQGDSAMYLCASSPTGTEAFFGQGTRLTVV.

A single count supports this clone. V gene TRBV5-1 combines with J gene TRBJ1-2; no clear D. Trimming shortened V by 0 bases and J by 8 bases, and 8 bases separated the two germline ends. Germline values: CDR1 SGHRS, CDR2 YFSETQ. The CDR3 is 12 amino acids. In DNA, the CDR3 is TGCGCCAGCAGCTTGGACGGGTACGGCTACACCTTC. Translated, it gives CASSLDGYGYTF. The variable domain in full, with the rest retrieved from reference TRBV5-1 and TRBJ1-2, is KAGVTQTPRYLIKTRGQQVTLSCSPISGHRSVSWYQQTPGQGLQFLFEYFSETQRNKGNFPGRFSGRQFSNSRSEMNVSTLELGDSALYLCASSLDGYGYTFGSGTRLTVV.

The chain joins TRBV18 to TRBJ2-7, with TRBD1 identical over 7 bases. The germline gives CDR1 KGHSH, CDR2 LQKENI. The ends lost 5 bases at V and 3 bases at J; junction bases unmatched: 4. This CDR3 contains 13 residues. The CDR3 protein is CASSSGTDYEQYF. The DNA for the CDR3 is TGTGCCAGCTCATCCGGGACAGACTACGAGCAGTACTTC.

The chain recombines TRBV7-7 with TRBJ2-2; 12 nucleotides agree with TRBD2. Germline CDR1 SSHAT, CDR2 FNYEAQ (reference sequence). CDR3 size: 16 residues. Trimming at V came to 5 bases and at J to 10 bases, leaving 11 bases not matched to a gene. The DNA of the CDR3 is TGTGCCAGCAGCCCTAGGACTAGCGGGATGCAATCGGAGCTGTTTTTT. Encoded protein: CASSPRTSGMQSELFF.

The chain links TRBV5-6 to TRBJ2-5; 9 bases line up with TRBD2. Germline loops: CDR1 SGHDT, CDR2 YYEEEE. The CDR3 spans 18 residues. V was pared by 1 base and J by 1 base, with 11 bases of the junction left unmatched. The CDR3 DNA is TGTGCCAGCAGCTTGAGGGGTTTTAGCGGGAGCCCCCAAGAGACCCAGTACTTC. It is translated as CASSLRGFSGSPQETQYF.

This clone was counted only a few times. The J gene is TRBJ1-6, the V gene TRBV27; D unclear. Germline V gene lookup returns CDR1 MNHEY and CDR2 SMNVEV (reference sequence). The CDR3 length is 13 residues. Deletions cut 3 bases from V and 9 bases from J, with 9 bases between. The CDR3 sequence is CASSLLGGSPLHF. The CDR3 DNA is TGTGCCAGCAGTTTGCTAGGTGGTTCACCCCTCCACTTT.

The chain links TRBV2 to TRBJ1-5; D possibly corresponds to TRBD1 (5 bases). Trimming shortened V by 4 bases and J by 2 bases, and 6 bases separated the two germline ends. The germline CDR1 and CDR2 sequences are SNHLY and FYNNEI. The CDR3 consists of 13 residues. The CDR3, as DNA: TGTGCCAGCAGTGGACAGCGCAATCAGCCCCAGCATTTT. This encodes CASSGQRNQPQHF.

The chain uses TRBV6-1 and TRBJ1-5; no clear D. V was cut by 3 bases and J by 10 bases, with 13 bases left in between. The CDR3 contains 13 residues. CDR1 is MNHNS, CDR2 SASEGT, per germline. In DNA, the CDR3 is TGTGCCAGCAGTGACAGGAGTGGGAGACCCCAGCATTTT. Its protein is CASSDRSGRPQHF.

The V gene is TRBV5-1, the J gene TRBJ2-1; the match to TRBD2 covers 13 bases. V was clipped by 5 bases and J by 9 bases; unmatched bases: 8. Looked up from germline, CDR1 is SGHRS and CDR2 is YFSETQ. The CDR3 covers 15 residues. CDR3 nucleotide sequence: TGCGCCAGCAGTTCTACTAGCGGGAGGGTTAGTGAGCAGTTCTTC. It translates to CASSSTSGRVSEQFF.

This clone was picked up one time. The chain links TRBV6-5 to TRBJ2-2; no definite D call. Per germline, CDR1 MNHEY and CDR2 SVGAGI. CDR3 size: 15 residues. The ends were cut back, 2 bases at V and 1 base at J, with 8 bases in the middle. The CDR3 nucleotides are TGTGCCAGCAGTTACGATACTGGGAACACCGGGGAGCTGTTTTTT. This translates into CASSYDTGNTGELFF.

This sequence joins TRBV30 and TRBJ1-4; D gene ambiguous. The CDR3 has 14 residues. V gave up 3 bases and J gave up 5 bases, with 13 bases separating them. The germline V gene has CDR1 GTSNPN and CDR2 SVGIG (reference sequence). CDR3 bases: TGTGCCTGGAGCCGGACTGTCCCGAATGAAAAACTGTTTTTT. As protein: CAWSRTVPNEKLFF.

This chain joins TRBV7-2 and TRBJ2-1, with D perhaps TRBD2 (5 bases). CDR1 is SGHTA, CDR2 FQGNSA, per germline. The CDR3 extends over 16 amino acids. The V end was cut by 7 bases, the J end by 0 bases, with 16 bases between. CDR3 coding DNA: TGTGCCAGCACCCCGATGAGGGCCTACTCCTACAATGAGCAGTTCTTC. Its translation: CASTPMRAYSYNEQFF.

The V gene is TRBV29-1, the J gene TRBJ1-5, with TRBD1 identical over 7 bases. Per the germline V gene, CDR1 is SQVTM and CDR2 is ANQGSEA. The CDR3 contains 15 residues. The J segment lost 5 bases and the V segment lost 6 bases, leaving 13 bases of the junction unmatched. The CDR3 sequence: CSVVIGGRGDQPQHF. In nucleotides, the CDR3 is TGCAGCGTCGTCATAGGGGGCAGGGGAGATCAGCCCCAGCATTTT.

This clone occurred once. The rearrangement links TRBV7-9 to TRBJ2-1; possibly TRBD1 for D (6 bases). From germline, CDR1 is SEHNR and CDR2 FQNEAQ (reference sequence). The CDR3 contains 12 residues. V lost 8 bases and J lost 6, with 11 bases in between. The CDR3 DNA follows: TGTGCCAGCGGCAGGGGTGGCAATGAGCAGTTCTTC. This sequence encodes CASGRGGNEQFF.

The chain uses TRBV9 and TRBJ2-1; 9 bases are a match to TRBD2. V dropped 5 bases and J dropped 7; count of bases not matched to a gene: 7. The germline gives CDR1 SGDLS, CDR2 YYNGEE. CDR3 length equals 14 residues. The CDR3 nucleotides read TGTGCCAGCAGTTTAGCGGGAGATGAAAATGAGCAGTTCTTC. The encoded protein is CASSLAGDENEQFF.

The chain combines TRBV21-1 with TRBJ2-7; TRBD1, as called in the table, went unchecked against the DNA. TRBV21-1 is a pseudogene locus. This CDR3 has 15 amino acids. The CDR3 nucleotides are TGTGCCAGCAGCAGTACCCGGGACAGCCCGGGGGAGCAGTACTTC. Translated: CASSSTRDSPGEQYF.

In its sample, this clone was seen once. V and J are TRBV11-3 and TRBJ2-1, with 8 nucleotides matching TRBD2. The CDR3 length is 14 residues. The J segment lost 8 bases and the V segment lost 0 bases, leaving 3 bases of the junction unmatched. The V gene's germline CDR1 is SGHNT and CDR2 YENEEA. The DNA for the CDR3 is TGTGCCAGCAGCTTAGATAGCGGGGTATATGAGCAGTTCTTC. Residues: CASSLDSGVYEQFF.

The chain couples TRBV11-2 to TRBJ2-2, with D possibly matching TRBD2 (5 bases). The V end lost 1 base, the J end lost 5 bases, and 11 bases lay between the germline ends. Germline V gene lookup returns CDR1 SGHAT and CDR2 FQNNGV. The CDR3 has 15 amino acids. CDR3: CASSLVRGRTGELFF. Here the CDR3 DNA reads TGTGCCAGCAGCTTAGTTCGGGGTAGGACCGGGGAGCTGTTTTTT.

The chain combines TRBV5-4 with TRBJ2-7; tentative D call: TRBD1 (6 bases). The CDR3 sequence is 13 residues long. Trimming left V 4 bases short and J 7 bases short, with 15 bases between. CDR1 SGHNT and CDR2 YYREEE come from the germline V gene (reference sequence). CDR3 nucleotides: TGTGCCAGCAGCGCCGATTGGGGGCGGGAGCAGTACTTC. Translating gives CASSADWGREQYF.

The rearrangement links TRBV4-2 to TRBJ2-3; D not certain. The CDR3 extends over 13 amino acids. Germline values: CDR1 LGHNA, CDR2 YNFKEQ. The germline V and J ends were trimmed by 0 bases and 10 bases, with 11 bases remaining between them. For the CDR3, the DNA is TGTGCCAGCAGCCAAGACCCGCTGTCAGCGCAGTATTTT. Its protein is CASSQDPLSAQYF.

This rearrangement joins TRBV7-2 to TRBJ2-1; 8 positions agree with TRBD2. V dropped 5 bases and J dropped 3; count of bases not matched to a gene: 6. CDR3 size: 15 residues. Germline V gene sequence: CDR1 SGHTA, CDR2 FQGNSA. CDR3 region: CASSLTGTSYNEQFF. The CDR3, as DNA: TGTGCCAGCAGCCTAACGGGGACTAGCTACAATGAGCAGTTCTTC.